A selection of T cell receptor beta chains follows, all from one sample in a study of PD-L1 blockade in urothelial cancer. Profiling relied on immunoSEQ multiplex PCR, and the TCRdb table lists in-frame clones only, not all of them. The sample records about 84,000 clones, roughly 82% being singletons. Specimen: PBMCs, collected around atezolizumab (anti-PD-L1) treatment. The receptors were gathered from a man aged 70 or older with urothelial cancer. CDR3s include the opening cysteine and the closing phenylalanine or tryptophan.

len: 12
j_gene: TRBJ1-1
v_gene: TRBV30
CDR3aa: CAWSAENTEAFF

len: 12
j_gene: TRBJ1-2
v_gene: TRBV30
CDR3aa: CAWADRGPGYTF

len: 15
j_gene: TRBJ2-1
v_gene: TRBV6-5
CDR3aa: CASSYSTSGRNEQFF

len: 14
j_gene: TRBJ2-2
v_gene: TRBV18
CDR3aa: CASSQGASTGELFF

len: 15
j_gene: TRBJ1-1
v_gene: TRBV4-3
CDR3aa: CASSQDDSLNTEAFF

len: 16
j_gene: TRBJ2-2
v_gene: TRBV11-3
CDR3aa: CASSIGWVPGGGELFF

len: 15
j_gene: TRBJ1-5
v_gene: TRBV6-6
CDR3aa: CASSPDRNSNQPQHF

len: 13
j_gene: TRBJ1-1
v_gene: TRBV11-2
CDR3aa: CASSLGGRTEAFF

len: 14
j_gene: TRBJ2-3
v_gene: TRBV10-1
CDR3aa: CASSESEGTDTQYF

len: 14
j_gene: TRBJ2-7
v_gene: TRBV6-4
CDR3aa: CASRHTGPGYEQYF

len: 13
j_gene: TRBJ2-7
v_gene: TRBV13
CDR3aa: CASSPSGGLEQYF

len: 15
j_gene: TRBJ1-4
v_gene: TRBV18
CDR3aa: CASSLPGLLNEKLFF

len: 15
j_gene: TRBJ1-2
v_gene: TRBV4-1
CDR3aa: CASSQDQAVSYGYTF

len: 14
j_gene: TRBJ1-1
v_gene: TRBV7-6
CDR3aa: CASSVLSGNTEAFF